A single sample is the source of the 18 T cell receptor beta chains below, sequenced in a study of blood T cell repertoires in COVID-19. Here immunoSEQ multiplex PCR was the method, and the copy in TCRdb shows in-frame clones only, minus some. The data hold some 100,000 clones, with 88% observed a single time. The material sequenced was peripheral blood. The source is a woman in her sixties or seventies with acute or convalescent COVID-19.

This chain joins TRBV5-1 and TRBJ2-1; D not resolved. V was shortened by 4 bases and J by 5 bases, with 10 bases between the two germline ends. The CDR3 sequence is 13 residues long. Looked up from germline, CDR1 is SGHRS and CDR2 is YFSETQ. CDR3 protein: CASSENRDNEQFF. The DNA for the CDR3 is TGCGCCAGCAGCGAGAACAGAGACAATGAGCAGTTCTTC.

This rearrangement joins TRBV10-2 to TRBJ1-1; 7 bases line up with TRBD1. Germline V gene sequence: CDR1 WSHSY, CDR2 SAAADI. With V trimmed by 6 bases and J by 1 base, 11 bases remained unmatched. The CDR3 is made up of 16 amino acids. The chain's CDR3 is CASRPPTGQSNTEAFF. The DNA of the CDR3 is TGCGCCAGCAGACCCCCAACGGGACAGTCGAACACTGAAGCTTTCTTT.

The gene calls are TRBV3-1 (or the pseudogene TRBV3-2) and TRBJ2-2, with 9 positions matching TRBD1. Germline CDR1 is LGHDT and CDR2 is YNNKEL (reference sequence). With V trimmed by 4 bases and J by 1 base, 10 bases remained unmatched. The CDR3 is 18 residues long. CDR3 region: CASSPGTGFSLNTGELFF. The CDR3 nucleotides read TGTGCCAGCAGCCCCGGGACAGGGTTTTCCCTGAACACCGGGGAGCTGTTTTTT.

CDR3 amino acids: CASSKGAFTDTQYF. CDR3 coding DNA: TGCGCCAGCAGTAAGGGGGCTTTCACAGATACGCAGTATTTT. J is TRBJ2-3 and V is TRBV4-1; 7 bases match TRBD1. This CDR3 region has 14 residues. CDR1 is MGHRA, CDR2 YSYEKL, per germline. V shed 6 bases and J 2 bases; nucleotides not matched to a gene: 5.

The V call is TRBV5-6, the J call TRBJ2-7; D unclear. The CDR3 is 11 residues long. Germline CDR1 is SGHDT and CDR2 is YYEEEE. Trimming left V 2 bases short and J 5 bases short, with 5 bases between. The CDR3 nucleotides read TGTGCCAGCAGCTTAACTCACGAGCAGTACTTC. Amino acids: CASSLTHEQYF.

This sequence joins TRBV11-2 and TRBJ1-4; D is unresolved. Germline CDR1 and CDR2: SGHAT and FQNNGV. V lost 1 base and J lost 6, with 12 bases in between. The CDR3 has 15 amino acids. The CDR3 protein is CASSLGLGGYEKLFF. CDR3 nucleotides: TGTGCCAGCAGCTTAGGATTAGGAGGGTATGAAAAACTGTTTTTT.

The chain carries TRBV10-3 and TRBJ1-2; 8 nucleotides line up with TRBD1. CDR3 length equals 14 residues. J lost 6 bases, V lost 2 bases, and 5 bases had no gene match. Germline assignment: CDR1 ENHRY and CDR2 SYGVKD. The CDR3 DNA is TGTGCCATCAGTGAGGACAGGGGAGGGAATGGCTACACCTTC. Protein: CAISEDRGGNGYTF.

This clone was picked up one time. This chain links TRBV4-1 with TRBJ1-6; tentative D call: TRBD1 (6 bases). The CDR3 has 13 residues. Deletions cut 2 bases from V and 8 bases from J, with 7 bases between. Looked up from germline, CDR1 is MGHRA and CDR2 is YSYEKL. The CDR3 nucleotides are TGCGCCAGCAGCCAACGACAGGATTCACCCCTCCACTTT. It yields the protein CASSQRQDSPLHF.

This chain joins TRBV4-1 and TRBJ2-2; TRBD2 is a possible D gene (6 bases). The CDR3 length is 17 residues. The ends were cut back, 4 bases at V and 7 bases at J, with 22 bases in the middle. Germline V lookup: CDR1 MGHRA, CDR2 YSYEKL. The CDR3: CASSPPIDTSRGGELFF. In DNA, the CDR3 is TGCGCCAGCAGCCCTCCTATTGATACTAGCCGAGGCGGGGAGCTGTTTTTT.

On this clone itself: This sample includes further DNA sequences coding for the same CDR3. The rearrangement joins TRBV6-6 to TRBJ1-2; D uncertain. V was clipped by 0 bases and J by 5 bases, with 10 bases between them. Germline-derived CDR1 and CDR2 are MNHNY and SVGAGI (reference sequence). The CDR3 is made up of 14 amino acids. The CDR3 loop is CASSYSGGNYGYTF. CDR3 in DNA: TGTGCCAGCAGTTACTCCGGAGGGAATTATGGCTACACCTTC.

The chain joins TRBV2 to TRBJ2-7; D is possibly TRBD1 (5 bases). The germline V gene encodes CDR1 SNHLY and CDR2 FYNNEI. Trimming pared 5 bases from V and 5 bases from J, leaving 13 bases between. The CDR3 length is 13 residues. The CDR3 spells CASSTTGSHEQYF. CDR3 in DNA: TGTGCCAGCAGTACCACAGGTTCCCACGAGCAGTACTTC.

The V and J genes are TRBV6-5 and TRBJ2-5; no clear D. This CDR3 comprises 11 residues. V was shortened by 6 bases and J by 4 bases, with 6 bases between the two germline ends. Germline-derived CDR1 and CDR2 are MNHEY and SVGAGI. CDR3: CASRIGETQYF. The CDR3 bases are TGTGCCAGCAGAATCGGAGAGACCCAGTACTTC.

This clone appeared once. The chain is built from TRBV19 and TRBJ2-7; perhaps TRBD2 as D (5 bases). The V gene's germline CDR1 is LNHDA and CDR2 SQIVND (reference sequence). CDR3 length: 15 amino acids. The V and J ends lost 2 bases and 0 bases respectively, with 11 bases between them. The CDR3 nucleotides are TGTGCCAGTAGTATATTGTTGGGAGACTCCTACGAGCAGTACTTC. Protein product: CASSILLGDSYEQYF.

The gene calls are TRBV5-1 and TRBJ1-5, with 9 bases matching TRBD1. CDR1 and CDR2 (germline): SGHRS, YFSETQ. The junction had 6 bases not matched to a gene; V was cut back by 0 bases and J by 2 bases. The CDR3 totals 17 residues. CDR3 in DNA: TGCGCCAGCAGCTTGGGGGGACAGGGTAGTGGCAATCAGCCCCAGCATTTT. Protein: CASSLGGQGSGNQPQHF.

The rearrangement joins TRBV4-1 to TRBJ1-2; D is ambiguous. CDR1 and CDR2 from the germline V gene are MGHRA and YSYEKL. V lost 1 base and J lost 1, with 13 bases in between. The length of the CDR3 is 16 residues. CDR3 amino acids: CASSQAQYSFNYGYTF. As DNA, the CDR3 is TGCGCCAGCAGCCAAGCACAATACAGCTTTAACTATGGCTACACCTTC.

This rearrangement joins TRBV29-1 to TRBJ1-1; no clear D gene. V was trimmed by 8 bases and J by 3 bases, leaving 13 bases between them. In germline, CDR1 is SQVTM, CDR2 ANQGSEA. This CDR3 region has 12 residues. The CDR3 region has the DNA TGCAGCACTACACACGGGGACACTGAAGCTTTCTTT. Translation: CSTTHGDTEAFF.

This clone was seen only once. The rearrangement joins TRBV6-5 to TRBJ1-5, with TRBD1 as a possible D gene (6 bases). Trimming removed 7 bases from V and 5 bases from J, with 15 bases in between. The CDR3 sequence is 14 residues long. Germline V CDR1 and CDR2: MNHEY, SVGAGI. The CDR3 DNA reads TGTGCCAGCATGGGGAGACAGGACTATCAGCCCCAGCATTTT. Translating gives CASMGRQDYQPQHF.

This rearrangement joins TRBV19 to TRBJ2-2; 7 nucleotides match TRBD1. This CDR3 has 14 residues. Germline V CDR1 and CDR2: LNHDA, SQIVND (reference sequence). The trim removed 8 bases at V and 4 bases at J, leaving 7 bases unmatched. This CDR3 is CASADRVATGELFF. The CDR3 DNA follows: TGTGCCAGTGCTGACAGGGTAGCCACCGGGGAGCTGTTTTTT.